The 5 T cell receptor beta chains presented below share a single source sample, sequenced in a study of cytomegalovirus exposure and HLA in healthy donors. The PCR made use of 60 Vbeta and 13 Jbeta primers. TCRdb's table, derived via immunoSEQ multiplex PCR, lists solely in-frame clones and lacks some. There are about 160,000 clones in the sample; roughly 82% occur only once, and around 10% lies in the top ten. Sequenced sample: PBMCs. The receptors originated from a man between 50 and 59 years old in good health and CMV-seropositive.

In DNA form, the CDR3 reads TGTGCCAGCCAATCCAGGCAGAAGAGCTATGGCTACACCTTC. It yields the protein CASQSRQKSYGYTF. The chain employs TRBV19 and TRBJ1-2, with D unclear. Germline V lookup: CDR1 LNHDA, CDR2 SQIVND (reference sequence). Trimming shortened V by 9 bases and J by 4 bases, and 18 bases separated the two germline ends. This CDR3 region has 14 residues.

This sequence joins TRBV7-2 and TRBJ2-3, with a possible D match to TRBD1 (5 bases). CDR1 SGHTA and CDR2 FQGNSA come from the germline V gene. The CDR3 consists of 13 residues. V shed 6 bases and J shed 5 bases, with 12 bases lying between them. The CDR3 bases are TGTGCCAGCAGGGGGCCTCAGGGAGATACGCAGTATTTT. Protein sequence: CASRGPQGDTQYF. The full variable domain, in which reference TRBV7-2 and TRBJ2-3 provide the parts outside the CDR3, is GAGVSQSPSNKVTEKGKDVELRCDPISGHTALYWYRQSLGQGLEFLIYFQGNSAPDKSGLPSDRFSAERTGGSVSTLTIQRTQQEDSAVYLCASRGPQGDTQYFGPGTRLTVL.

The chain has TRBV4-1 and TRBJ1-5, with 7 bases fitting TRBD1. The germline CDR1 and CDR2 sequences are MGHRA and YSYEKL. The CDR3 has 18 amino acids. The ends lost 1 base at V and 0 bases at J; junction bases unmatched: 9. CDR3 in amino acids: CASSQVPGGAYSNQPQHF. The CDR3 region has the DNA TGCGCCAGCAGCCAAGTCCCAGGGGGAGCATATAGCAATCAGCCCCAGCATTTT.

In its sample, this clone was seen once. This chain connects TRBV30 to TRBJ2-7, with D perhaps TRBD2 (7 bases). This CDR3 contains 15 residues. V was cut by 0 bases and J by 4 bases, with 16 bases left in between. The germline gives CDR1 GTSNPN, CDR2 SVGIG (reference sequence). The CDR3 DNA is TGTGCCTGGAGTGTACCTCGGGGGGCTAAGTACGAGCAGTACTTC. The encoded protein is CAWSVPRGAKYEQYF. The complete variable domain, with remaining parts taken from reference TRBV30 and TRBJ2-7, reads SQTIHQWPATLVQPVGSPLSLECTVEGTSNPNLYWYRQAAGRGLQLLFYSVGIGQISSEVPQNLSASRPQDRQFILSSKKLLLSDSGFYLCAWSVPRGAKYEQYFGPGTRLTVT.

This chain links TRBV2 with TRBJ2-2, with TRBD2 matching over 11 bases. Germline CDR1 SNHLY, CDR2 FYNNEI. The CDR3 is made up of 15 amino acids. V dropped 7 bases and J dropped 6; count of bases not matched to a gene: 7. The CDR3 reads CASTRLAGIPGELFF. In DNA, the CDR3 is TGTGCCAGCACTAGACTAGCGGGGATACCCGGGGAGCTGTTTTTT.